The 14 T cell receptor beta chains presented below share a single source sample, sequenced in a study of Ad26.COV2.S vaccination and SARS-CoV-2 variants. Sample treatment: some 20 received Ad26.COV2.S at low or high dose, single or two shots; roughly 5 received placebo; per-sample allocation not given. Sample collection was performed on day 63 after the first vaccine or placebo injection. Libraries were prepared by immunoSEQ multiplex PCR; TCRdb keeps only in-frame clonotypes and omits some of them. The sample shows some 480,000 clones, approximately 88% of them seen only once. Sequenced material: peripheral blood, taken in a trial of Ad26.COV2.S vaccine versus placebo. These receptors were obtained from a person aged 18-60 years who received the Ad26.COV2.S COVID-19 vaccine or a placebo.

The chain joins TRBV27 to TRBJ2-5, with D unclear. Per the germline V gene, CDR1 is MNHEY and CDR2 is SMNVEV (reference sequence). The V end was cut by 3 bases, the J end by 5 bases, with 10 bases between. The CDR3 is 13 amino acids. This chain's CDR3 is CASSFHIRETQYF. CDR3 sequence (DNA): TGTGCCAGCAGTTTCCACATAAGGGAGACCCAGTACTTC.

The chain joins TRBV7-2 to TRBJ2-1, with 9 bases lining up with TRBD2. After removal of 5 bases from V and 2 bases from J, the junction contained 4 bases not matched to a gene. From germline, CDR1 is SGHTA and CDR2 FQGNSA. This CDR3 has 15 amino acids. The CDR3 nucleotides read TGTGCCAGCAGCCGGCGGGAGGGCCCCTACAATGAGCAGTTCTTC. This sequence encodes CASSRREGPYNEQFF.

The J gene is TRBJ2-7, the V gene TRBV27, with no clear D. The CDR3 sequence is 16 residues long. Germline CDR1 MNHEY, CDR2 SMNVEV (reference sequence). Trimming left V 4 bases short and J 4 bases short, with 20 bases between. As DNA, the CDR3 is TGTGCCAGCAGTTCGACGTGGATCGCCGTGGAATACGAGCAGTACTTC. Translating it yields CASSSTWIAVEYEQYF.

The V call is TRBV3-1 (or the pseudogene TRBV3-2), the J call TRBJ2-7; D not resolved. The V gene lost 2 bases and the J gene lost 1 base, with 9 bases spanning the gap. Germline V lookup: CDR1 LGHDT, CDR2 YNNKEL (reference sequence). This CDR3 contains 14 residues. The CDR3 spells CASSQQVGSYEQYF. Here the CDR3 DNA reads TGTGCCAGCAGCCAACAAGTTGGGTCCTACGAGCAGTACTTC.

V is TRBV5-1 and J is TRBJ2-5, with TRBD2 identical over 9 bases. This CDR3 is built from 15 residues. V lost 4 bases to trimming and J lost 4 bases; unmatched junction nucleotides: 8. CDR1 is SGHRS, CDR2 YFSETQ, per germline. CDR3 nucleotide sequence: TGCGCCAGCAGCCTTCTTAGCGGGAGAAGAGAGACCCAGTACTTC. Translation: CASSLLSGRRETQYF.

The chain uses TRBV7-8 and TRBJ2-1; TRBD2 aligns across 7 bases. Germline CDR1 and CDR2: SGHVS and FQNEAQ. CDR3 length equals 16 residues. V was clipped by 1 base and J by 2 bases; unmatched bases: 5. The CDR3 here is CASSLVAGVAYNEQFF. CDR3 DNA sequence: TGTGCCAGCAGCTTAGTGGCGGGAGTTGCCTACAATGAGCAGTTCTTC.

The gene calls are TRBV29-1 and TRBJ2-3; 13 bases are shared with TRBD2. Trimming at V came to 5 bases and at J to 4 bases, leaving 6 bases not matched to a gene. CDR3 length: 15 residues. CDR1 SQVTM and CDR2 ANQGSEA come from the germline V gene. This CDR3 reads CSVRTSGSGSDTQYF. The CDR3 nucleotides read TGCAGCGTTCGGACTAGCGGGAGTGGTTCAGATACGCAGTATTTT.

This rearrangement joins TRBV27 to TRBJ2-7; D not certain. The CDR3 has 13 residues. CDR1 is MNHEY, CDR2 SMNVEV, per germline (reference sequence). Deletions cut 4 bases from V and 3 bases from J, with 10 bases between. CDR3 in amino acids: CASSWSVGYEQYF. Written as DNA, the CDR3 is TGTGCCAGCAGTTGGTCAGTGGGCTACGAGCAGTACTTC.

This rearrangement joins TRBV5-4 to TRBJ1-2; D uncertain. Germline V CDR1 and CDR2: SGHNT, YYREEE (reference sequence). V was trimmed by 3 bases and J by 8 bases, leaving 17 bases between them. This CDR3 is built from 14 residues. The CDR3 is CASSSDFDLGGYTF. CDR3 in DNA: TGTGCCAGCAGCTCGGACTTCGACCTAGGCGGCTACACCTTC.

The gene calls are TRBV28 and TRBJ1-1, with TRBD1 matching over 8 bases. V shed 8 bases, J shed 11 bases, and the junction held 4 bases outside the gene matches. From germline, CDR1 is MDHEN and CDR2 SYDVKM. This CDR3 spans 10 amino acids. The CDR3 bases are TGTGCCAGCGGACAGGGTGCGGCTTTCTTT. This gives the protein CASGQGAAFF.

The gene calls are TRBV3-1 (or the pseudogene TRBV3-2) and TRBJ2-5; unclear D gene. V dropped 4 bases and J dropped 5 bases, with 5 bases sitting between them. The CDR3 consists of 11 residues. Germline CDR1 LGHDT, CDR2 YNNKEL (reference sequence). The CDR3 DNA is TGTGCCAGCAGCCGGCTGGAGACCCAGTACTTC. As protein: CASSRLETQYF.

The chain is built from TRBV18 and TRBJ2-5, with D uncertain. The V end lost 6 bases, the J end lost 5 bases, and 13 bases lay between the germline ends. Germline V gene sequence: CDR1 KGHSH, CDR2 LQKENI. The CDR3 spans 13 residues. The CDR3 reads CASSLSQAETQYF. The CDR3 DNA sequence: TGTGCCAGCTCCCTGAGTCAGGCGGAGACCCAGTACTTC. Complete variable domain (other parts from reference TRBV18 and TRBJ2-5): NAGVMQNPRHLVRRRGQEARLRCSPMKGHSHVYWYRQLPEEGLKFMVYLQKENIIDESGMPKERFSAEFPKEGPSILRIQQVVRGDSAAYFCASSLSQAETQYFGPGTRLLVL.

The chain recombines TRBV6-5 with TRBJ2-1; 11 nucleotides line up with TRBD2. The CDR3 covers 14 residues. CDR1 and CDR2 from the germline V gene are MNHEY and SVGAGI. After removal of 9 bases from V and 7 bases from J, the junction contained 8 bases not matched to a gene. The chain's CDR3 is CASTTSGKRNEQFF. CDR3 coding DNA: TGTGCCAGTACGACTAGCGGGAAGCGGAATGAGCAGTTCTTC.

This chain joins TRBV30 and TRBJ2-3, with D uncertain. This CDR3 has 11 residues. Germline CDR1 and CDR2: GTSNPN and SVGIG (reference sequence). The V end lost 6 bases, the J end lost 4 bases, and 8 bases lay between the germline ends. The DNA for the CDR3 is TGTGCCTGTGGATGGGCAGATACGCAGTATTTT. Protein sequence: CACGWADTQYF. The variable domain in full, with the rest retrieved from reference TRBV30 and TRBJ2-3, is SQTIHQWPATLVQPVGSPLSLECTVEGTSNPNLYWYRQAAGRGLQLLFYSVGIGQISSEVPQNLSASRPQDRQFILSSKKLLLSDSGFYLCACGWADTQYFGPGTRLTVL.